These T cell receptor beta chains were read from a single sample in a study of siplizumab effects on memory and regulatory T cells. TCRdb's table, derived via immunoSEQ multiplex PCR, lists solely in-frame clones and lacks some. The sample consists of about 100,000 clones, 94% of them appearing once. The specimen was non-Treg CD4+ T cells sorted from blood. The source is a human donor in good health. Both conserved end residues are part of each CDR3. Fields, in order: CDR3 protein, clone size, J gene, V gene, CDR3 length. Clone size is shown for a subset of rows, as once, few, many or a class of expanded clone.

CASSLRTSTDTQYF	NA	TRBJ2-3	TRBV7-3	14
CASFGLAGVSFYEQYF	NA	TRBJ2-7	TRBV28	16
CASSFRQGSNQPQHF	NA	TRBJ1-5	TRBV6-6	15
CASSVADGTYNEQFF	NA	TRBJ2-1	TRBV9	15
CASSLALRDTQYF	NA	TRBJ2-3	TRBV5-1	13
CASSRQGNTEAFF	NA	TRBJ1-1	TRBV5-4	13
CASSPAQASTDTQYF	NA	TRBJ2-3	TRBV28	15
CAIGQGDLETQYF	NA	TRBJ2-5	TRBV6-5	13
CASSIGGSPYEQYF	NA	TRBJ2-7	TRBV19	14
CASSLATGLETQYF	NA	TRBJ2-5	TRBV7-7	14
CASSFSGQGLSYEQYF	once	TRBJ2-7	TRBV27	16
CASSPRTEANYGYTF	NA	TRBJ1-2	TRBV18	15
CASSPLSPRRSEQYF	NA	TRBJ2-7	TRBV6-5	15
CASSQGDSGIDEQYF	NA	TRBJ2-7	TRBV4-2	15
CASSGSGFSYGYTF	NA	TRBJ1-2	TRBV10-1	14
CASSPATEVGGYTF	NA	TRBJ1-2	TRBV7-2	14
CASSIARENTEAFF	NA	TRBJ1-1	TRBV2	14
CASSGLAGVPDTQYF	NA	TRBJ2-3	TRBV2	15
CASSPTRTGTDTQYF	NA	TRBJ2-3	TRBV18	15
CASRVRDLTDTQYF	NA	TRBJ2-3	TRBV19	14
CSVDSAGRGTQYF	NA	TRBJ2-5	TRBV29-1	13
CASSPWTGPNQLPLYGYTF	NA	TRBJ1-2	TRBV4-2	19
CASSPPAATNEKLFF	NA	TRBJ1-4	TRBV28	15
CASNGDGKKNTEAFF	once	TRBJ1-1	TRBV19	15
CASSHGTVREQFF	NA	TRBJ2-1	TRBV5-1	13
CASSPGTNYGYTF	NA	TRBJ1-2	TRBV18	13
CASSLLTSGTIYNEQFF	NA	TRBJ2-1	TRBV11-2	17
CASSLQGAPNNEQFF	NA	TRBJ2-1	TRBV27	15
CASSPGQGPYNEQFF	NA	TRBJ2-1	TRBV5-1	15
CASRGWGEEHTEAFF	few	TRBJ1-1	TRBV6-5	15
CASSLGGGKGNTIYF	NA	TRBJ1-3	TRBV7-6	15
CASSFSGVTDTQYF	once	TRBJ2-3	TRBV5-4	14
CSVQTGSANTEAFF	NA	TRBJ1-1	TRBV29-1	14
CASSFYVDRAIPDTQYF	NA	TRBJ2-3	TRBV5-1	17
CSVETSRGFRTDTQYF	NA	TRBJ2-3	TRBV29-1	16
CASSPTATDTQYF	NA	TRBJ2-3	TRBV18	13
CASSLGGQALNTEAFF	NA	TRBJ1-1	TRBV7-6	16
CASSTPGQGVGETQYF	NA	TRBJ2-5	TRBV5-4	16
CASSPPLSSASYEQYF	once	TRBJ2-7	TRBV18	16
CASSLGSGATSSGNTIYF	once	TRBJ1-3	TRBV13	18
CASSLEGVGGNTIYF	NA	TRBJ1-3	TRBV5-1	15
CASGTGFGVNGYTF	NA	TRBJ1-2	TRBV19	14
CASSPRVQGEKLFF	NA	TRBJ1-4	TRBV6-1	14
CASSLPGTNVRETQYF	NA	TRBJ2-5	TRBV5-6	16
CASSEALTGWATEAFF	NA	TRBJ1-1	TRBV2	16
CATSKGPTGASYEQYF	NA	TRBJ2-7	TRBV9	16
CASSVGLAGVTSTDTQYF	NA	TRBJ2-3	TRBV7-3	18
CASSSTGLEPQHF	NA	TRBJ1-5	TRBV5-6	13
CASSQALNRGNQPQHF	once	TRBJ1-5	TRBV14	16
CASSLSGGANEKLFF	NA	TRBJ1-4	TRBV28	15
CASSFTSGNGDTQYF	NA	TRBJ2-3	TRBV7-3	15
CASSQTGPDQGRVAGKENTGELFF	NA	TRBJ2-2	TRBV6-9	24
CASSLIGGADTGELFF	NA	TRBJ2-2	TRBV28	16